A selection of T cell receptor beta chains follows, all from one sample in a study of blood T cell repertoires in COVID-19. TCRdb's copy holds only in-frame clones and misses some; the assay was immunoSEQ multiplex PCR. The sample lists 160,000 or so clones; approximately 90% were seen once. The specimen sequenced was peripheral blood. Every receptor here comes from a woman aged 45-65 years with acute or convalescent COVID-19. Each CDR3 is given with its conserved first and last residue. The D gene is left open where the match is weak. Clone size is stated in some rows and not others, as once, few, many or a class when expanded.

TGTGCCAGCAGTTACATAGCGGGAGGGCCATACGAGCAGTACTTC,CASSYIAGGPYEQYF,TRBV6-2/TRBV6-3,-,TRBD2,TRBJ2-7
TGTGCCAGCTCAACTACGAGCTCCTATAATTCACCCCTCCACTTT,CASSTTSSYNSPLHF,TRBV18,-,-,TRBJ1-6
TGTGCCAGCAGTTACCGGCAGGGAAACTATGGCTACACCTTC,CASSYRQGNYGYTF,TRBV6-2/TRBV6-3,few,-,TRBJ1-2
TGCGCCAGCCCGGGACAGGGGATCGATCAGCCCCAGCATTTT,CASPGQGIDQPQHF,TRBV10-1,-,TRBD1,TRBJ1-5
TGTGCCAGCAGTGAATTGAGGGCCTATGGCTACACCTTC,CASSELRAYGYTF,TRBV25-1,-,-,TRBJ1-2
TGTGCCAGCAGCTTACAGGGTTGGAATCAGCCCCAGCATTTT,CASSLQGWNQPQHF,TRBV11-2,-,-,TRBJ1-5
TGTGCCAGTAGTATTGCCCCCACACGGGTTGATTACCAGCCCCAGCATTTT,CASSIAPTRVDYQPQHF,TRBV19,-,-,TRBJ1-5
TGTGCCAGCAGCCCACCTAGCGGGGAAAGGACCCAGTACTTC,CASSPPSGERTQYF,TRBV7-9,-,TRBD2,TRBJ2-5
TGTGCCAGTAGTTATTGGGCAGGGGAGACTGAAGCTTTCTTT,CASSYWAGETEAFF,TRBV19,-,-,TRBJ1-1
TGTGCCAGCAGTCACGGGACTCCCGTTTGGAGCACAGATACGCAGTATTTT,CASSHGTPVWSTDTQYF,TRBV6-6,-,-,TRBJ2-3
TGTGCCAGTACACTCCTAGGCGGGATGTACAATGAGCAGTTCTTC,CASTLLGGMYNEQFF,TRBV2,-,-,TRBJ2-1
TGTGCCAGCAGCGTAGGACCCGCGCGAGGGGAGCAGTTCTTC,CASSVGPARGEQFF,TRBV9,once,-,TRBJ2-1
TGTGCCAGCAGCCAAGGCCTAGCAGATACGCAGTATTTT,CASSQGLADTQYF,TRBV11-2,once,-,TRBJ2-3
TGTGCCAGCAAATCTAGGGGGCTTGGCTACACCTTC,CASKSRGLGYTF,TRBV12-3/TRBV12-4,once,TRBD1,TRBJ1-2
TGCGCCAGCAGGAGGGACAGGGCCGGGGGGCAGCCCCAGCATTTT,CASRRDRAGGQPQHF,TRBV10-2,-,TRBD1,TRBJ1-5
TGTGCCAGCAGTTTAGTGGGGGCAAGTTATTCACCCCTCCACTTT,CASSLVGASYSPLHF,TRBV27,-,-,TRBJ1-6
TGTGCCATCAGTGAAAATTTAGCGCGGGAGGTAGGGAAGACCCAGTACTTC,CAISENLAREVGKTQYF,TRBV10-3,-,TRBD2,TRBJ2-5
TGTGCCAGCAGCTTGACAGCCTCCTATGGCTACACCTTC,CASSLTASYGYTF,TRBV5-6,medium-sized,-,TRBJ1-2
TGTGCCAGCAGTTTTCTTGGGTCTTACAGGGGAGAGTCTGGGGCCAACGTCCTGACTTTC,CASSFLGSYRGESGANVLTF,TRBV27,-,TRBD1,TRBJ2-6
TGTGCCTGCCCCCAGGTAGGGGACACTGAAGCTTTCTTT,CACPQVGDTEAFF,TRBV30,-,-,TRBJ1-1
TGTGCCAGTAGTTTGACAGGGACAACCACTGAAGCTTTCTTT,CASSLTGTTTEAFF,TRBV19,-,TRBD1,TRBJ1-1
TGTGCCAGCAGTGAAATGCGGCAGTCACAAGAGGGAAACACCATATATTTT,CASSEMRQSQEGNTIYF,TRBV6-1,few,-,TRBJ1-3
TGCGCCAGCACCGCGTTGCAGTACGGGGAGCAGTTCTTC,CASTALQYGEQFF,TRBV5-1,few,-,TRBJ2-1
TGTGCCAGCAATCAGGGATATTCACCCCTCCACTTT,CASNQGYSPLHF,TRBV6-5,-,-,TRBJ1-6
TGTGCCAGCAGTGAACTGGGAGGGAAGGATGAAAAACTGTTTTTT,CASSELGGKDEKLFF,TRBV25-1,-,-,TRBJ1-4
TGTGCCAGCAGGGGACAGGGGAGAAGCAATGAGCAGTTCTTC,CASRGQGRSNEQFF,TRBV6-5,-,TRBD1,TRBJ2-1
TGTGCCAGCAGTGACGGATTTGGGGCAGCAGAGACCCAGTACTTC,CASSDGFGAAETQYF,TRBV6-1,-,-,TRBJ2-5
TGTGCCAGTCAAAGACAAGCCGGGGGGCCCCAGCATTTT,CASQRQAGGPQHF,TRBV27,-,-,TRBJ1-5
TGTGCCAGCAGCGTGACTTTTTTTTCCCCGTGCTCGGATTATCGGTTT,CASSVTFFSPCSDYRF,TRBV7-3,-,-,TRBJ1-4
TGCGCCAGCATACCGGGACAGGGGGCCTACGAGCAGTACTTC,CASIPGQGAYEQYF,TRBV10-2,-,TRBD1,TRBJ2-7
TGTGCCAGTAGTATAGATCGCGTACATCCGGCGGCTAATGAAAAACTGTTTTTT,CASSIDRVHPAANEKLFF,TRBV19,few,-,TRBJ1-4
TGTGCCAGCAGCGCAATCGGGACAATCCAAGAGACCCAGTACTTC,CASSAIGTIQETQYF,TRBV9,-,-,TRBJ2-5
TGTGCCAGCAGCAACCTGGTACTGAGCGGCAAAAACATTCAGTACTTC,CASSNLVLSGKNIQYF,TRBV7-2,-,-,TRBJ2-4
TGTGCCAGCAGTTATTTGGACAGGGGGCAGCAGTACTTC,CASSYLDRGQQYF,TRBV6-5,-,TRBD1,TRBJ2-7